What follows describes a single TCR beta chain. This table comes from immunoSEQ multiplex PCR, and its TCRdb copy is limited to in-frame clones, with some not included. The repertoire holds 28,000 or so clones, with approximately 80% as singletons. This specimen comes from a study of radiotherapy plus CTLA-4 blockade in lung cancer. The origin of this receptor is a human donor with non-small cell lung cancer who had stable disease on radiotherapy plus ipilimumab. The material was peripheral blood, obtained from a patient treated with radiotherapy plus ipilimumab.

CDR3 sequence: CAWTQGMSNQPQHF. CDR3 sequence (DNA): TGTGCCTGGACACAGGGGATGAGCAATCAGCCCCAGCATTTT. This sequence joins TRBV30 and TRBJ1-5, with TRBD1 matching over 7 bases. Germline values: CDR1 GTSNPN, CDR2 SVGIG (reference sequence). The V gene end was trimmed by 4 bases and the J gene end by 1 base; junction bases not matched to a gene: 4. The CDR3 extends over 14 amino acids.